A single sample gave rise to the 21 T cell receptor beta chains below, sequenced in a study of CXCR3-negative and CXCR3-positive naive CD8 T cells. With UMI labels, 5' RACE was used to prepare the TRB cDNA libraries. Using the 5' RACE reads, TCRdb records one entry per CDR3 protein without DNA. The listing records tens of thousands of distinct CDR3 sequences. The specimen was naive CXCR3- CD8+ T cells from blood. The subset is: CD45RO-CCR7+CD27+CD95- naive CD8+ T cells lacking CXCR3 (TNR3-). All receptors derive from a human donor in good health. Some clones in this sample may be carry-over from other donors' samples.

The chain has TRBV19 and TRBJ1-1; TCRdb picks TRBD1, but there is no DNA to check that call. The CDR3 has 15 residues. Germline V CDR1 and CDR2: LNHDA, SQIVND (reference sequence). CDR3 protein: CASSPGPEMNTEAFF.

The chain combines TRBV7-3 with TRBJ2-5; the TRBD1 assignment by TCRdb is unverifiable without DNA. Germline V gene data show CDR1 as SGHTA and CDR2 as FQGTGA. There are 15 residues in the CDR3. The CDR3 sequence: CASSSPGQKQETQYF.

V usage is TRBV12-3 or TRBV12-4 and J usage is TRBJ2-3; lacking DNA, the TRBD2 call made by TCRdb goes unchecked. This CDR3 is 14 amino acids long. Here the CDR3 reads CASRGTSPTDTQYF.

V and J are TRBV27 and TRBJ2-7. Germline V gene data show CDR1 as MNHEY and CDR2 as SMNVEV (reference sequence). The CDR3 has 15 residues. The chain's CDR3 is CASSLQLGSGYEQYF.

The chain joins TRBV5-1 to TRBJ2-7. CDR1 is SGHRS and CDR2 is YFSETQ in the germline V gene. The CDR3 totals 13 residues. The CDR3 sequence is CASSGKVPYEQYF.

The chain uses TRBV29-1 and TRBJ2-1. Germline CDR1 SQVTM, CDR2 ANQGSEA. The CDR3 is 14 residues long. The CDR3 spells CSVEPKSSYNEQFF.

The chain links TRBV5-1 to TRBJ2-1; checking the TCRdb D call of TRBD2 is not possible without DNA. Germline-derived CDR1 and CDR2 are SGHRS and YFSETQ. The CDR3 extends over 14 amino acids. The CDR3 sequence: CASSFSSGYNEQFF.

The J gene is TRBJ2-7, the V gene TRBV19; the D gene TCRdb calls, TRBD1, cannot be checked with no DNA. CDR3 size: 14 residues. CDR1 LNHDA and CDR2 SQIVND come from the germline V gene (reference sequence). The CDR3 reads CASSTGTLSYEQYF.

The chain uses TRBV20-1 and TRBJ1-2. The V gene's germline CDR1 is DFQATT and CDR2 SNEGSKA (reference sequence). CDR3 length: 11 amino acids. CDR3 in amino acids: CSARDLYGYTF.

The CDR3 sequence is CASSHGEGADNYEQYF. The chain combines TRBV11-1 with TRBJ2-7; TCRdb selects TRBD1, and the lack of DNA leaves this call unchecked. The CDR3 consists of 16 residues. Germline V gene data show CDR1 as SGHAT and CDR2 as FQDESV (reference sequence). The full variable domain, its missing parts supplied by reference TRBV11-1 and TRBJ2-7, is EAEVAQSPRYKITEKSQAVAFWCDPISGHATLYWYRQILGQGPELLVQFQDESVVDDSQLPKDRFSAERLKGVDSTLKIQPAELGDSAMYLCASSHGEGADNYEQYFGPGTRLTVT.

The chain recombines TRBV9 with TRBJ1-5. Germline CDR1 SGDLS, CDR2 YYNGEE. The CDR3 consists of 12 residues. CDR3 protein: CASSVDGQPQHF.

The V call is TRBV7-8, the J call TRBJ2-1; the D gene TCRdb calls, TRBD1, cannot be checked with no DNA. Germline V gene lookup returns CDR1 SGHVS and CDR2 FQNEAQ. The CDR3 contains 14 residues. This CDR3 is CASSLQGALNEQFF.

This chain connects TRBV20-1 to TRBJ2-1; TCRdb gives TRBD2 as the D gene, but with no DNA this cannot be confirmed. The length of the CDR3 is 17 residues. The germline gives CDR1 DFQATT, CDR2 SNEGSKA (reference sequence). The chain's CDR3 is CSALRTSLVVWANEQFF.

The V call is TRBV6-4, the J call TRBJ2-2; as DNA is missing, the TRBD2 call by TCRdb cannot be tested. The CDR3 spans 13 residues. Germline values: CDR1 MRHNA, CDR2 SNTAGT. The CDR3 loop is CASSPSETGELFF.

The J gene is TRBJ2-7, the V gene TRBV9; TCRdb selects TRBD1, and the lack of DNA leaves this call unchecked. CDR3 size: 15 residues. CDR1 and CDR2 (germline): SGDLS, YYNGEE. This chain's CDR3 is CASSVETGASYEQYF.

V is TRBV29-1 and J is TRBJ1-2. Per germline, CDR1 SQVTM and CDR2 ANQGSEA. The CDR3 has 15 residues. This CDR3 is CSVEDGVLGGYGYTF.

V is TRBV7-9 and J is TRBJ2-7; TCRdb gives TRBD1 as the D gene, but with no DNA this cannot be confirmed. The germline V gene encodes CDR1 SEHNR and CDR2 FQNEAQ (reference sequence). This CDR3 spans 11 amino acids. The CDR3 sequence: CASSKGGEQYF.

This rearrangement joins TRBV25-1 to TRBJ1-1. The germline CDR1 and CDR2 sequences are MGHDK and SYGVNS. This CDR3 region has 16 residues. The CDR3 spells CASSEYPVDTNTEAFF.

J is TRBJ2-5 and V is TRBV29-1; the TRBD2 assignment by TCRdb is unverifiable without DNA. Germline CDR1 and CDR2: SQVTM and ANQGSEA. This CDR3 has 15 amino acids. CDR3 protein: CSVTLAGGVRETQYF.

The chain is built from TRBV12-2 and TRBJ2-3; TCRdb indicates TRBD2, and absent DNA this call remains unverified. TRBV12-2 has pseudogene status. The CDR3 spans 15 residues. The CDR3 sequence is CASRPRGGNTDTQYF.

The chain combines TRBV11-2 with TRBJ2-5; there is no DNA to check the TCRdb D call of TRBD2. Germline loops: CDR1 SGHAT, CDR2 FQNNGV. The CDR3 runs 18 residues. The CDR3 is CASSRRGLAGGSQETQYF.